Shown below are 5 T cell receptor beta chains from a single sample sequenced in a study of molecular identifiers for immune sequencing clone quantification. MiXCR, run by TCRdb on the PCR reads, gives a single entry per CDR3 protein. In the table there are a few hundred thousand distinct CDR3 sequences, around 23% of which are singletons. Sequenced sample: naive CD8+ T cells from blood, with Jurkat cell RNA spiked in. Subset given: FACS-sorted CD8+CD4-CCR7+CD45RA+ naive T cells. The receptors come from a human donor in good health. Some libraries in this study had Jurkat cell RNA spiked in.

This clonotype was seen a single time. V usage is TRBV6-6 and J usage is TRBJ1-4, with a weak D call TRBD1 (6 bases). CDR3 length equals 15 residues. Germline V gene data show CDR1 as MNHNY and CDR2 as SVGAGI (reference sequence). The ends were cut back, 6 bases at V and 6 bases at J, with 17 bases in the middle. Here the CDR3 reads CASSRDWGQHEKLFF. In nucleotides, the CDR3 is TGTGCCAGCAGCAGAGACTGGGGGCAACATGAAAAACTGTTTTTT.

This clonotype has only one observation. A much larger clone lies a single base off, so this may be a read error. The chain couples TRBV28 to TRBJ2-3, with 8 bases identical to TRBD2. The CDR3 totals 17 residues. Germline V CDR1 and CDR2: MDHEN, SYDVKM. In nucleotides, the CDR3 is TGTGCCAGGAGTTACGATTTAGCGGGGCCGACAGGATATACGCAGTATTTT. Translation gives CARSYDLAGPTGYTQYF.

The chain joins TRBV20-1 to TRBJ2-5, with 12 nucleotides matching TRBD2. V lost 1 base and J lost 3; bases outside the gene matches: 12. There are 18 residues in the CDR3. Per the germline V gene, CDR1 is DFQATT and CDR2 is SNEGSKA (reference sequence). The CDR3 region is CSARGRRLAGGMEETQYF. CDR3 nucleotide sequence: TGCAGTGCTAGAGGCCGCCGGCTAGCGGGAGGGATGGAAGAGACCCAGTACTTC.

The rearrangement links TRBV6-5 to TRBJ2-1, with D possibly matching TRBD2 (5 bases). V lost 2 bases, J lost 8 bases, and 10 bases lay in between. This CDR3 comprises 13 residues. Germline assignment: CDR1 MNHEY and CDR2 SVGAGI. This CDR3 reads CASSYKVSDEQFF. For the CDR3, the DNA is TGTGCCAGCAGTTACAAAGTTAGCGATGAGCAGTTCTTC.

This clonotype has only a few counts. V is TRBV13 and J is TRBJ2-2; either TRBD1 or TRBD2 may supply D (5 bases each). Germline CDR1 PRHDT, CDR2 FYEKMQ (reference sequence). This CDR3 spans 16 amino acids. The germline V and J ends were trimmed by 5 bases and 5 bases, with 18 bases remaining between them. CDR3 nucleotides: TGTGCCAGCAGCCCCCGGGGCGGACCTCTTACCGGGGAGCTGTTTTTT. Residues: CASSPRGGPLTGELFF.